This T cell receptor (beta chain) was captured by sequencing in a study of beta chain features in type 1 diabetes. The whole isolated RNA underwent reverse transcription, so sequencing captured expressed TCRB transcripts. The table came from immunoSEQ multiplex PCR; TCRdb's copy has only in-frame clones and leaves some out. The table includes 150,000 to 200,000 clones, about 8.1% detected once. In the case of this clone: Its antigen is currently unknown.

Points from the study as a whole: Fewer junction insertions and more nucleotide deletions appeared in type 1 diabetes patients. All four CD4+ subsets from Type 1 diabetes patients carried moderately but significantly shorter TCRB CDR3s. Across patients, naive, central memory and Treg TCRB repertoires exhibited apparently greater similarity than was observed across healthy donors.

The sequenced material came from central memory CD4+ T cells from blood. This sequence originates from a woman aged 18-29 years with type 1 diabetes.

CDR3 in amino acids: CASSGGGQSPLHF. The CDR3 nucleotides read TGTGCCAGCAGTGGCGGGGGGCAGTCACCCCTCCACTTT. This chain connects TRBV6-4 to TRBJ1-6; D possibly corresponds to TRBD1 (6 bases). There are 13 residues in the CDR3. Trimming shortened V by 4 bases and J by 10 bases, and 11 bases separated the two germline ends. The germline V gene has CDR1 MRHNA and CDR2 SNTAGT.